This T cell receptor beta chain was recovered during a study of blood T cell repertoires in COVID-19. Turning to the study itself: Whether acute or convalescent, the COVID-19 samples came from the United States, Italy and Spain. T cells, B-cell-depleted T cells, or PBMCs supplied cDNA or gDNA.

As originally analysed: Reference gene primer amplification gave estimated nucleated cell counts. Data came from immunoSEQ multiplex PCR; TCRdb stores just in-frame clones and leaves some out. The V and J calls and clone size are taken from that table; D and trimming were inferred from the DNA. The repertoire holds under 100,000 clones, with around 80% as singletons. Germline values: CDR1 SGDLS, CDR2 YYNGEE. With 10 bases removed from V and 7 bases from J, the gap between germline ends came to 11 bases. CDR3 length: 10 residues. The source material was peripheral blood. V is TRBV9 and J is TRBJ1-1; D is unresolved. The receptor was isolated from a woman aged 80 or older with active or convalescent COVID-19. The CDR3 DNA is TGTGCCTTCTCCCCAGGTGAAGCTTTCTTT. It specifies CAFSPGEAFF. Based on the CDR3 plus reference TRBV9 and TRBJ1-1, the full variable domain is DSGVTQTPKHLITATGQRVTLRCSPRSGDLSVYWYQQSLDQGLQFLIQYYNGEERAKGNILERFSAQQFPDLHSELNLSSLELGDSALYFCAFSPGEAFFGQGTRLTVV.